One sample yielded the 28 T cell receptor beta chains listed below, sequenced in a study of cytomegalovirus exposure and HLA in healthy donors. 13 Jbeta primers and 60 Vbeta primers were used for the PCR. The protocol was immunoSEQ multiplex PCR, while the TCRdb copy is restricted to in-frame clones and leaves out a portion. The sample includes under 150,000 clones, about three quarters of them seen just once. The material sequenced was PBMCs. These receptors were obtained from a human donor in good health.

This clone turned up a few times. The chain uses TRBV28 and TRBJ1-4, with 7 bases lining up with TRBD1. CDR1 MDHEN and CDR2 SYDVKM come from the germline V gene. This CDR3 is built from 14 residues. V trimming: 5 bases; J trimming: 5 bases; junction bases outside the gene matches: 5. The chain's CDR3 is CASSEGARNEKLFF. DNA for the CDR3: TGTGCCAGCAGTGAGGGGGCTCGAAATGAAAAACTGTTTTTT.

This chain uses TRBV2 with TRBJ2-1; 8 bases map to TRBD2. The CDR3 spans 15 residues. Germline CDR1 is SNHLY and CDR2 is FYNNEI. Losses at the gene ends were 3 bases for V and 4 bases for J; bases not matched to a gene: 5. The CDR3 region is CASSDAGGEYNEQFF. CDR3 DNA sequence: TGTGCCAGCAGTGACGCGGGGGGCGAGTACAATGAGCAGTTCTTC.

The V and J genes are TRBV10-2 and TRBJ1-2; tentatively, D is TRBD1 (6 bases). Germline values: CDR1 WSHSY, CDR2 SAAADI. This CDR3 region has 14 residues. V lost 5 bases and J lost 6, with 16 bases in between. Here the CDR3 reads CASSHRDLKDGYTF. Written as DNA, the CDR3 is TGCGCCAGCAGTCACAGGGACCTGAAGGATGGCTACACCTTC.

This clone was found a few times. The CDR3 region is CASSPGQGPGRGYTF. The CDR3 nucleotides are TGCGCCAGCAGCCCCGGACAGGGACCAGGACGGGGCTACACCTTC. The gene calls are TRBV4-1 and TRBJ1-2, with TRBD1 matching 8 bases. V shed 4 bases and J 8 bases; nucleotides not matched to a gene: 12. Germline V gives CDR1 MGHRA, CDR2 YSYEKL. The length of the CDR3 is 15 residues.

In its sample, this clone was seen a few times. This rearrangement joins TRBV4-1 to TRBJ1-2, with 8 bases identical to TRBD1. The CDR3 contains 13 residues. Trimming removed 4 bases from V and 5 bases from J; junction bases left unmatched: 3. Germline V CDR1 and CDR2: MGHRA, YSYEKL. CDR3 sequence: CASSRTGGYGYTF. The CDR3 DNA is TGCGCCAGCAGCCGTACAGGGGGATATGGCTACACCTTC.

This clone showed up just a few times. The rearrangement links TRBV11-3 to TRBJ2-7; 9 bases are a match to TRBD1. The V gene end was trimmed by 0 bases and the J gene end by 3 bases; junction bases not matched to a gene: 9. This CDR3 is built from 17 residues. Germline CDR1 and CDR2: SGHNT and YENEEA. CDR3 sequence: CASSLEGGTGFCYEQYF. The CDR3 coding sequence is TGTGCCAGCAGCTTAGAGGGCGGGACAGGGTTTTGCTACGAGCAGTACTTC.

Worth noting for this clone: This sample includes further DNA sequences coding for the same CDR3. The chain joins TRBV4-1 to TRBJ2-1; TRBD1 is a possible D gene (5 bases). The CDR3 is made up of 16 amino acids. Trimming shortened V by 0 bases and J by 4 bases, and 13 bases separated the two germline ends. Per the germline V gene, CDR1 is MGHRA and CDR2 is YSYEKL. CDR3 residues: CASSQDQVGAYNEQFF. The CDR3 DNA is TGCGCCAGCAGCCAAGATCAGGTAGGGGCGTACAATGAGCAGTTCTTC.

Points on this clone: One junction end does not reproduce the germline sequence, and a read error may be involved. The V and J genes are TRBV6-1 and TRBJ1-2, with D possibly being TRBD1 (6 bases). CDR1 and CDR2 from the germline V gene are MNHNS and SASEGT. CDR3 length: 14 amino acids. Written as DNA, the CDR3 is TGTGCCGGCAGTGAATTCGGACAGCACTATGGCTACACCTTC. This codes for CAGSEFGQHYGYTF.

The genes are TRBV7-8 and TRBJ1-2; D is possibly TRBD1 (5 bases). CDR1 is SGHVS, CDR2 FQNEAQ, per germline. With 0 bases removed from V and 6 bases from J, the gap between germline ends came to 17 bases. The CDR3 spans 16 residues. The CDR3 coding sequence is TGTGCCAGCAGCTTAGCGCGAGCAGGGAGGTTGGATGGCTACACCTTC. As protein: CASSLARAGRLDGYTF. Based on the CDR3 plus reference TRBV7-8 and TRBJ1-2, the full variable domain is GAGVSQSPRYKVAKRGQDVALRCDPISGHVSLFWYQQALGQGPEFLTYFQNEAQLDKSGLPSDRFFAERPEGSVSTLKIQRTQQEDSAVYLCASSLARAGRLDGYTFGSGTRLTVV.

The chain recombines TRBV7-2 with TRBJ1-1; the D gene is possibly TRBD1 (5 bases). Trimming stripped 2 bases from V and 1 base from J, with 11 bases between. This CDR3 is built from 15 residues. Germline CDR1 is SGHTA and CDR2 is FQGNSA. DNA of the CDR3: TGTGCCAGCAGCTTAACGTGGGGCCGGAACACTGAAGCTTTCTTT. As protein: CASSLTWGRNTEAFF.

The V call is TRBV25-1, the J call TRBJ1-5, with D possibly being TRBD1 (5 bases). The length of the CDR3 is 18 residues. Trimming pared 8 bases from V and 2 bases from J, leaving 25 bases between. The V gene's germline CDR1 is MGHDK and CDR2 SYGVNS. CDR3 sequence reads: CASLKGIRAFRGNQPQHF. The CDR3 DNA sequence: TGTGCCAGCCTTAAGGGGATAAGGGCCTTCCGGGGCAATCAGCCCCAGCATTTT. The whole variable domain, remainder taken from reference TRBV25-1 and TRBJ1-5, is EADIYQTPRYLVIGTGKKITLECSQTMGHDKMYWYQQDPGMELHLIHYSYGVNSTEKGDLSSESTVSRIRTEHFPLTLESARPSHTSQYLCASLKGIRAFRGNQPQHFGDGTRLSIL.

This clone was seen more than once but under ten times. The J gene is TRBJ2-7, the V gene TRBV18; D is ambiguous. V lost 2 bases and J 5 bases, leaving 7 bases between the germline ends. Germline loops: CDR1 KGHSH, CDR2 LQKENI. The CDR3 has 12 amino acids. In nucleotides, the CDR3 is TGTGCCAGCTCACCAGGTGAGGACGAGCAGTACTTC. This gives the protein CASSPGEDEQYF.

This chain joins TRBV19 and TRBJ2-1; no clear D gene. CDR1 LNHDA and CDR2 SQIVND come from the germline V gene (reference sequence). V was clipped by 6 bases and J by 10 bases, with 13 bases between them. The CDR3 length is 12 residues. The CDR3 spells CASSARSNEQFF. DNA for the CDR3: TGTGCCAGTAGCGCTAGGTCCAACGAGCAGTTCTTC.

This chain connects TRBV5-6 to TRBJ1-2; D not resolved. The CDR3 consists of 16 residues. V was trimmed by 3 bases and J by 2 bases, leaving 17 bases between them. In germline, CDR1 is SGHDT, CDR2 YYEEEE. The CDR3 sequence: CASSSDRSWANYGYTF. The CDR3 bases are TGTGCCAGCAGCTCCGATCGGTCCTGGGCGAACTATGGCTACACCTTC.

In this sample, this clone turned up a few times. The CDR3 DNA is TGTGCCAGCAGCCCGGGGGGGATAGCGGGGGGGAAAGATACGCAGTATTTT. Protein product: CASSPGGIAGGKDTQYF. The chain joins TRBV4-2 to TRBJ2-3; 11 bases match TRBD2. The CDR3 extends over 17 amino acids. Trimming cost V 4 bases and J 5 bases; bases outside gene matches: 11. Germline V gene data show CDR1 as LGHNA and CDR2 as YNFKEQ.

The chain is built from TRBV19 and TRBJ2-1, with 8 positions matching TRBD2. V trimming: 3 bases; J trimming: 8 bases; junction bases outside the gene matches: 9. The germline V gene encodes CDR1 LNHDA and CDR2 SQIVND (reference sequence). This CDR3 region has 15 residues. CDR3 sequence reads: CASSIWVAGSDEQFF. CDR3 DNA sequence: TGTGCCAGTAGTATTTGGGTAGCGGGGAGCGATGAGCAGTTCTTC.

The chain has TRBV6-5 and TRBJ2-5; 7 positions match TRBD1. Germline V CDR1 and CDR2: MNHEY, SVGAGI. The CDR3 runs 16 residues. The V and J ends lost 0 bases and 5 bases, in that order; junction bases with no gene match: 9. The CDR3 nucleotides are TGTGCCAGCAGTTACTCAGCGGACAGGATGGGCGAGACCCAGTACTTC. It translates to CASSYSADRMGETQYF.

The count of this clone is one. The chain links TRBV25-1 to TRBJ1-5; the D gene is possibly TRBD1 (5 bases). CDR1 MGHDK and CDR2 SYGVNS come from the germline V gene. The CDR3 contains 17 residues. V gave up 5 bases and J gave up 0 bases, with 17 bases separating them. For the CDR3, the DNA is TGTGCCAGCAGTCCAAATGCAGACAGTTATAGCAATCAGCCCCAGCATTTT. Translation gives CASSPNADSYSNQPQHF.

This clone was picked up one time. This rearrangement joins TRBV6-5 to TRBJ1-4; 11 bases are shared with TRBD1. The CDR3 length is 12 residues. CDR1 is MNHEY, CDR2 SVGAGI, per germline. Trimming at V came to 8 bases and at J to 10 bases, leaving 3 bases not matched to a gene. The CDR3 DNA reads TGTGCCAGCTTAGGGACAGGGGGAAAACTGTTTTTT. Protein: CASLGTGGKLFF.

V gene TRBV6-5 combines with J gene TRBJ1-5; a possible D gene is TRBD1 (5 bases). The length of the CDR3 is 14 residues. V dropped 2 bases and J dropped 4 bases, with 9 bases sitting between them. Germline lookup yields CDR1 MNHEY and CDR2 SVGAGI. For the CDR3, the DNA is TGTGCCAGCAGTTACGACAGTTCTAATCAGCCCCAGCATTTT. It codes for CASSYDSSNQPQHF.

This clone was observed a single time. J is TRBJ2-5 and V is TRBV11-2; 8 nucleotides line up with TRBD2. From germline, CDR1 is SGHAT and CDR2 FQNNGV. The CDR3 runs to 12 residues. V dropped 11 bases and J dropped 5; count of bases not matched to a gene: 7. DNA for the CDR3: TGTGCCGGAGCGGGGGATGAGGAGACCCAGTACTTC. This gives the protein CAGAGDEETQYF. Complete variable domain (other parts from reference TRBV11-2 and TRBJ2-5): EAGVAQSPRYKIIEKRQSVAFWCNPISGHATLYWYQQILGQGPKLLIQFQNNGVVDDSQLPKDRFSAERLKGVDSTLKIQPAKLEDSAVYLCAGAGDEETQYFGPGTRLLVL.

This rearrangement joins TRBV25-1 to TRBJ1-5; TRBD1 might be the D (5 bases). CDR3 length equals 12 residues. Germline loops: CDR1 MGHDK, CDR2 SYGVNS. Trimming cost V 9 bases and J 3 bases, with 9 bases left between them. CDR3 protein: CASRQFNQPQHF. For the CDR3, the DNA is TGTGCCAGTAGACAGTTCAATCAGCCCCAGCATTTT.

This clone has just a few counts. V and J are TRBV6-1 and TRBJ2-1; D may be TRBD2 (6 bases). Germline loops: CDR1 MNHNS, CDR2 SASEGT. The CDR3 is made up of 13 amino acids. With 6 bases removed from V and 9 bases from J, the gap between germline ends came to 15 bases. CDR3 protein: CASSWDSLSEQFF. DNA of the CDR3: TGTGCCAGCAGCTGGGACTCCCTTAGTGAGCAGTTCTTC.

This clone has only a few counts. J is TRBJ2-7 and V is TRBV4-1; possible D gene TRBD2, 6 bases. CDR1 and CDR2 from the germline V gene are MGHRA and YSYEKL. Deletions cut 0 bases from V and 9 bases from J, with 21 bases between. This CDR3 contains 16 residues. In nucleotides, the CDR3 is TGCGCCAGCAGCCAAGATGATGGGATGACCGGAGGGGCGCAGTACTTC. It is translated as CASSQDDGMTGGAQYF.

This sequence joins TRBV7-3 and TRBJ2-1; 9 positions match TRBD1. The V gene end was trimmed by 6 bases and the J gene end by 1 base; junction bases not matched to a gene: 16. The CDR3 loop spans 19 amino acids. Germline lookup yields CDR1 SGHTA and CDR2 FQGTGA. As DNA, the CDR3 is TGTGCCAGCAGGGGGGACAGGGTTGGTTCGGTAAGGTCCTACAATGAGCAGTTCTTC. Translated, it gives CASRGDRVGSVRSYNEQFF. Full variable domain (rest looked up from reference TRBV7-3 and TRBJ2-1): GAGVSQTPSNKVTEKGKYVELRCDPISGHTALYWYRQSLGQGPEFLIYFQGTGAADDSGLPNDRFFAVRPEGSVSTLKIQRTERGDSAVYLCASRGDRVGSVRSYNEQFFGPGTRLTVL.

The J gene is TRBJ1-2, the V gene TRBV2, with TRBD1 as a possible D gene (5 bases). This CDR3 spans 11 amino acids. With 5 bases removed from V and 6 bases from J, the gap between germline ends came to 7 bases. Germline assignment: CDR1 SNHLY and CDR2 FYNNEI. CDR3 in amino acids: CASSNRNGYTF. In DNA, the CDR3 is TGTGCCAGCAGTAACAGGAATGGCTACACCTTC.

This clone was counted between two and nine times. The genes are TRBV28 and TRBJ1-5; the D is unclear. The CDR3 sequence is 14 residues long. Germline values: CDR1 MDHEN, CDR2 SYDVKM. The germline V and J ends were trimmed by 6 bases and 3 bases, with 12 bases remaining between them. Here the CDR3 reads CASSNPSHNQPQHF. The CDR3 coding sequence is TGTGCCAGCAGCAACCCTAGCCACAATCAGCCCCAGCATTTT.

The CDR3 nucleotides read TGTGCCAGCTCAACAACAGGGTCCACTGAAGCTTTCTTT. It yields the protein CASSTTGSTEAFF. V usage is TRBV18 and J usage is TRBJ1-1; weak D call: TRBD1 (6 bases). Trimming removed 5 bases at V and 4 bases at J, with 11 bases between. The CDR3 extends over 13 amino acids. Germline V CDR1 and CDR2: KGHSH, LQKENI.